The 31 T cell receptor beta chains below come from one sample, sequenced in a study of blood T cell repertoires in COVID-19. Repertoires were generated with immunoSEQ multiplex PCR, while TCRdb's copy carries only in-frame clones and drops some. The sample lists fewer than 110,000 clones, over 65% seen once, with about 12% in the top ten. The sample comprised peripheral blood. Receptor source: a human donor in a cohort sampled during active COVID-19.

The chain combines TRBV12-3 or TRBV12-4 with TRBJ2-1; D possibly corresponds to TRBD2 (7 bases). Trimming shortened V by 7 bases and J by 8 bases, and 12 bases separated the two germline ends. The CDR3 runs to 12 residues. The CDR3 DNA sequence: TGTGCCAGCATGAGGGGGGGGCATGAGCAGTTCTTC. It codes for CASMRGGHEQFF.

V is TRBV6-5 and J is TRBJ1-1, with TRBD1 as a possible D gene (6 bases). Trimming took 7 bases from V and 5 from J, leaving 17 bases between them. Germline loops: CDR1 MNHEY, CDR2 SVGAGI. The CDR3 totals 14 residues. CDR3 sequence (DNA): TGTGCCAGCACCCCCAGGGGTGGACGGACTGAAGCTTTCTTT. Translating gives CASTPRGGRTEAFF.

V is TRBV4-2 and J is TRBJ1-2; D may be TRBD1 (5 bases). Per the germline V gene, CDR1 is LGHNA and CDR2 is YNFKEQ. The CDR3 is made up of 17 amino acids. Trimming removed 0 bases from V and 1 base from J, with 15 bases in between. The CDR3 nucleotides read TGTGCCAGCAGCCAAGATCTGGGCGCAGGGAATAACTATGGCTACACCTTC. Translation: CASSQDLGAGNNYGYTF.

The genes are TRBV7-3 and TRBJ2-3, with D possibly being TRBD2 (6 bases). V was clipped by 5 bases and J by 4 bases, with 16 bases between them. The V gene's germline CDR1 is SGHTA and CDR2 FQGTGA. CDR3 length equals 15 residues. CDR3 sequence: CASSPQPGVPDTQYF. CDR3 bases: TGTGCCAGCAGCCCACAGCCGGGGGTCCCAGATACGCAGTATTTT.

The rearrangement uses TRBV7-9 and TRBJ2-5; 7 bases map to TRBD1. This CDR3 has 15 residues. V shed 4 bases, J shed 2 bases, and the junction held 7 bases outside the gene matches. CDR1 is SEHNR, CDR2 FQNEAQ, per germline (reference sequence). The CDR3 DNA reads TGTGCCAGCAGCTACCAGGGGGTCCTTCAAGAGACCCAGTACTTC. This sequence encodes CASSYQGVLQETQYF. Together with reference TRBV7-9 and TRBJ2-5, the CDR3 gives the full variable domain: DTGVSQNPRHKITKRGQNVTFRCDPISEHNRLYWYRQTLGQGPEFLTYFQNEAQLEKSRLLSDRFSAERPKGSFSTLEIQRTEQGDSAMYLCASSYQGVLQETQYFGPGTRLLVL.

V and J are TRBV15 and TRBJ2-7, with D uncertain. The CDR3 totals 12 residues. V was clipped by 2 bases and J by 7 bases, with 9 bases between them. Germline lookup yields CDR1 LNHNV and CDR2 YYDKDF (reference sequence). The CDR3 DNA sequence: TGTGCCACCAGCAGAATGCAAGAGGAGCAGTACTTC. This translates into CATSRMQEEQYF.

V gene TRBV10-2 combines with J gene TRBJ1-2; D might be TRBD1 (5 bases). CDR1 is WSHSY, CDR2 SAAADI, per germline. Trimming took off 4 bases at V and 6 bases at J, with 18 bases between the two ends. The CDR3 covers 15 residues. For the CDR3, the DNA is TGCGCCAGCAGTGGCACAGGCGGCGTTGTGGATGGCTACACCTTC. Protein sequence: CASSGTGGVVDGYTF.

V and J are TRBV29-1 and TRBJ1-1, with 7 bases aligning to TRBD1. Losses at the gene ends were 6 bases for V and 5 bases for J; bases not matched to a gene: 9. Looked up from germline, CDR1 is SQVTM and CDR2 is ANQGSEA. The CDR3 loop spans 13 amino acids. The chain's CDR3 is CSVETGVGTEAFF. In DNA form, the CDR3 reads TGCAGCGTCGAAACAGGGGTTGGGACTGAAGCTTTCTTT.

This chain joins TRBV5-1 and TRBJ2-3; 10 bases map to TRBD2. Losses at the gene ends were 2 bases for V and 6 bases for J; bases not matched to a gene: 9. CDR1 is SGHRS, CDR2 YFSETQ, per germline. The CDR3 sequence is 16 residues long. The CDR3 coding sequence is TGCGCCAGCAGCTTCGGAGGGACTAGCGTCGGGGATACGCAGTATTTT. Residues: CASSFGGTSVGDTQYF.

The gene calls are TRBV3-1 (or the pseudogene TRBV3-2) and TRBJ2-2; 9 nucleotides match TRBD2. This CDR3 has 14 amino acids. Germline assignment: CDR1 LGHDT and CDR2 YNNKEL (reference sequence). With 9 bases clipped from V and 7 bases from J, the junction kept 9 bases outside the gene matches. The CDR3 sequence is CARFERGDHGELFF. The CDR3 coding sequence is TGTGCCAGGTTTGAGCGGGGGGACCACGGGGAGCTGTTTTTT.

This chain joins TRBV10-3 and TRBJ2-6; TRBD1 matches 10 bases. CDR1 is ENHRY, CDR2 SYGVKD, per germline. The CDR3 has 19 residues. Losses at the gene ends were 2 bases for V and 0 bases for J; bases not matched to a gene: 7. The CDR3 DNA is TGTGCCATCAGTGAGCCGCGACAGGGGGCGACCTCTGGGGCCAACGTCCTGACTTTC. Translated: CAISEPRQGATSGANVLTF.

This chain links TRBV4-2 with TRBJ2-2; 10 bases align to TRBD2. The CDR3 length is 16 residues. In germline, CDR1 is LGHNA, CDR2 YNFKEQ. V was pared by 2 bases and J by 6 bases, with 6 bases of the junction left unmatched. CDR3 sequence reads: CASSQLAGVTAGELFF. Here the CDR3 DNA reads TGTGCCAGCAGCCAACTAGCGGGGGTGACAGCCGGGGAGCTGTTTTTT.

This clone was recorded only once. The chain couples TRBV6-2 or TRBV6-3 to TRBJ2-3; 7 bases align to TRBD1. The CDR3 spans 18 residues. The germline V gene has CDR1 MNHEY and CDR2 SVGEGT. V lost 7 bases and J lost 0; bases outside the gene matches: 16. For the CDR3, the DNA is TGTGCCAGCACCCCCGGGATCGGGACAGTTACTAGCACAGATACGCAGTATTTT. As protein: CASTPGIGTVTSTDTQYF.

The chain carries TRBV7-2 and TRBJ1-1; 7 bases map to TRBD1. The germline CDR1 and CDR2 sequences are SGHTA and FQGNSA. The CDR3 extends over 14 amino acids. V lost 5 bases to trimming and J lost 1 base; unmatched junction nucleotides: 4. CDR3: CASSPRGSNTEAFF. The CDR3 DNA reads TGTGCCAGCAGCCCCAGGGGGTCGAACACTGAAGCTTTCTTT.

V gene TRBV27 combines with J gene TRBJ2-1; 8 positions agree with TRBD1. The V gene's germline CDR1 is MNHEY and CDR2 SMNVEV (reference sequence). With V trimmed by 4 bases and J by 4 bases, 6 bases remained unmatched. The CDR3 spans 15 residues. CDR3 nucleotide sequence: TGTGCCAGCAGTTCCGGGGACAGGACATACAATGAGCAGTTCTTC. As protein: CASSSGDRTYNEQFF.

CDR3 DNA: TGCAGCGTTGGAAACCAGGACAGGGCCGGTGGCTACACCTTC. This codes for CSVGNQDRAGGYTF. The V call is TRBV29-1, the J call TRBJ1-2; 8 nucleotides agree with TRBD1. There are 14 residues in the CDR3. V was pared by 4 bases and J by 7 bases, with 11 bases of the junction left unmatched. Per the germline V gene, CDR1 is SQVTM and CDR2 is ANQGSEA.

This clone was observed once. This chain joins TRBV5-4 and TRBJ1-1; tentative D call: TRBD1 (5 bases). The germline V and J ends were trimmed by 4 bases and 5 bases, with 18 bases remaining between them. This CDR3 comprises 15 residues. Germline loops: CDR1 SGHNT, CDR2 YYREEE (reference sequence). The CDR3 sequence is CASSEGGAGGTEAFF. Here the CDR3 DNA reads TGTGCCAGCAGCGAAGGAGGGGCCGGTGGAACTGAAGCTTTCTTT.

V and J are TRBV27 and TRBJ2-2, with D perhaps TRBD1 (6 bases). The V and J ends lost 6 bases and 3 bases respectively, with 14 bases between them. The CDR3 spans 15 residues. CDR1 is MNHEY and CDR2 is SMNVEV in the germline V gene (reference sequence). This CDR3 is CASRSRDTHTGELFF. The CDR3 region has the DNA TGTGCCAGCAGGAGTAGGGACACACACACCGGGGAGCTGTTTTTT.

Concerning this clone: This sequence may be a read error, since a much larger clone differs from it by one base. The J gene is TRBJ2-2, the V gene TRBV5-1, with 9 bases that match TRBD2. This CDR3 contains 17 residues. Germline CDR1 reads SGHRS; CDR2 reads YFSETQ. As DNA, the CDR3 is TGCCCCAGCAGCTTGGCCTCGCGGGGGGGCAACACCGGGGAGCTGTTTTTT. Protein: CPSSLASRGGNTGELFF.

The chain combines TRBV7-2 with TRBJ1-4; D uncertain. The CDR3 is made up of 14 amino acids. Germline values: CDR1 SGHTA, CDR2 FQGNSA. The germline V and J ends were trimmed by 5 bases and 4 bases, with 11 bases remaining between them. CDR3 DNA sequence: TGTGCCAGCAGCCCGAGATCCGGTAATGAAAAACTGTTTTTT. It encodes CASSPRSGNEKLFF.

This chain links TRBV29-1 with TRBJ2-1, with TRBD1 matching 7 bases. V gave up 6 bases and J gave up 6 bases; unmatched junction bases: 11. The CDR3 extends over 14 amino acids. Germline assignment: CDR1 SQVTM and CDR2 ANQGSEA. CDR3 protein: CSVADRTFVNEQFF. The CDR3 bases are TGCAGCGTGGCGGACAGGACCTTTGTCAATGAGCAGTTCTTC.

V is TRBV7-3 and J is TRBJ2-3; TRBD2 matches at 8 bases. V was clipped by 1 base and J by 3 bases; unmatched bases: 6. Germline lookup yields CDR1 SGHTA and CDR2 FQGTGA. CDR3 length: 16 amino acids. CDR3 nucleotides: TGTGCCAGCAGCTTAAGTCGGGGGGGCCGGACAGATACGCAGTATTTT. Translation: CASSLSRGGRTDTQYF.

This clone is labeled medium-sized. J is TRBJ2-5 and V is TRBV27; the match to TRBD2 covers 15 bases. Per germline, CDR1 MNHEY and CDR2 SMNVEV (reference sequence). V dropped 8 bases and J dropped 2; count of bases not matched to a gene: 6. The CDR3 loop spans 16 amino acids. The CDR3 loop reads CASRGLAGGVQETQYF. CDR3 DNA sequence: TGTGCCAGCCGGGGACTAGCGGGGGGCGTACAAGAGACCCAGTACTTC.

This chain links TRBV6-2 or TRBV6-3 with TRBJ1-2; 9 bases are shared with TRBD1. This CDR3 has 16 amino acids. The germline V gene encodes CDR1 MNHEY and CDR2 SVGEGT. The V segment lost 0 bases and the J segment 4 bases; nucleotides outside the gene matches: 6. The CDR3 here is CASSYSKDRGFYGYTF. CDR3 DNA: TGTGCCAGCAGTTACTCGAAGGACAGGGGTTTCTATGGCTACACCTTC.

The gene calls are TRBV5-6 and TRBJ1-2, with 8 bases fitting TRBD1. The junction had 7 bases not matched to a gene; V was cut back by 4 bases and J by 8 bases. This CDR3 contains 13 residues. CDR1 is SGHDT, CDR2 YYEEEE, per germline. The CDR3 is CASSLQGAGGYTF. CDR3 bases: TGTGCCAGCAGCCTTCAGGGGGCAGGGGGCTACACCTTC.

The rearrangement uses TRBV5-5 and TRBJ1-5; 11 bases align to TRBD1. J was trimmed by 6 bases and V by 4 bases; bases with no gene match: 6. The CDR3 runs to 15 residues. Germline values: CDR1 SGHKS, CDR2 YYEKEE (reference sequence). The CDR3 reads CASSARGQGVQPQHF. The CDR3 nucleotides are TGTGCCAGCAGCGCGAGGGGACAGGGGGTTCAGCCCCAGCATTTT.

V and J are TRBV7-2 and TRBJ1-2; D possibly corresponds to TRBD1 (5 bases). Per germline, CDR1 SGHTA and CDR2 FQGNSA. The length of the CDR3 is 12 residues. Between the trimmed V and J ends, which lost 5 bases and 7 bases, there was a span of 11 bases. The CDR3 DNA reads as TGTGCCAGCAGCCTCCTCAGGGCTGGCTACACCTTC. This translates into CASSLLRAGYTF.

The rearrangement uses TRBV29-1 and TRBJ1-5; no clear D. Trimming took 6 bases from V and 2 from J, leaving 14 bases between them. The CDR3 has 14 residues. The germline CDR1 and CDR2 sequences are SQVTM and ANQGSEA. CDR3: CSVKWRDGNQPQHF. In DNA, the CDR3 is TGCAGCGTGAAGTGGCGGGATGGCAATCAGCCCCAGCATTTT.

The DNA for the CDR3 is TGTGCCAGCAGGGAGAGGCGTACAAACTGGGGCTACACCTTC. Translated, it gives CASRERRTNWGYTF. The rearrangement joins TRBV6-5 to TRBJ1-2, with D uncertain. V shed 6 bases and J shed 8 bases, with 19 bases lying between them. CDR3 length equals 14 residues. Germline values: CDR1 MNHEY, CDR2 SVGAGI.

V usage is TRBV3-1 (or the pseudogene TRBV3-2) and J usage is TRBJ2-7; 7 bases are shared with TRBD2. The germline CDR1 and CDR2 sequences are LGHDT and YNNKEL (reference sequence). V shed 4 bases, J shed 3 bases, and the junction held 3 bases outside the gene matches. This CDR3 has 13 amino acids. CDR3 coding DNA: TGTGCCAGCAGCCGGGGGGAGGGCTACGAGCAGTACTTC. Its protein is CASSRGEGYEQYF.

This chain connects TRBV3-1 (or the pseudogene TRBV3-2) to TRBJ2-7; D uncertain. The CDR3 is 14 amino acids. V lost 3 bases to trimming and J lost 1 base, with 10 bases between them. The germline V gene encodes CDR1 LGHDT and CDR2 YNNKEL (reference sequence). CDR3 sequence reads: CASSQNSYSYEQYF. CDR3 DNA sequence: TGTGCCAGCAGCCAGAACAGCTATTCCTACGAGCAGTACTTC.